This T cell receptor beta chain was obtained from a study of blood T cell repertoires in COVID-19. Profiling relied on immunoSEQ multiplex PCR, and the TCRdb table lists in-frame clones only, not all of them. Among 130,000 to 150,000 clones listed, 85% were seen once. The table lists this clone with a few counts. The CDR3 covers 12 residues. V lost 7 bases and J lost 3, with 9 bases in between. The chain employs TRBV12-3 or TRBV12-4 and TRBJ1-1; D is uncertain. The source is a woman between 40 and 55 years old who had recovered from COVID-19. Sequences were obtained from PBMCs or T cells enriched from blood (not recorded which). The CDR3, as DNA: TGTGCCAGCACAAGGGAGTACACTGAAGCTTTCTTT. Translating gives CASTREYTEAFF.